This is a list of T cell receptor beta chains from one sample in a study of cytomegalovirus exposure and HLA in healthy donors. Repertoires were generated with immunoSEQ multiplex PCR, while TCRdb's copy carries only in-frame clones and drops some. Altogether 85,000 to 95,000 clones are present, 76% being singletons, with the ten largest covering roughly 5%. The material sequenced was PBMCs. Receptors were obtained from a man aged 25-40 years in good health and CMV-seropositive. The CDR3 runs from the conserved cysteine through the conserved F or W. Fields, in order: D gene, J gene, V gene, CDR3 protein. A D gene is named only where the DNA matches it firmly.

>TRBD1|TRBJ1-2|TRBV29-1
CSVDWDRVSNGYTF
>.|TRBJ2-2|TRBV6-6
CASSYFGGRTGELFF
>.|TRBJ2-3|TRBV4-2
CASSLTGTSTDTQYF
>TRBD2|TRBJ2-5|TRBV7-2
CASSLFGGSIQETQYF
>.|TRBJ2-7|TRBV14
CASSHRTASYEQYF
>TRBD1|TRBJ2-7|TRBV6-1
CASSAETGSEQYF
>TRBD1|TRBJ2-3|TRBV27
CASSFSRGTDTQYF
>.|TRBJ2-5|TRBV9
CASSPRALGETQYF
>.|TRBJ2-1|TRBV4-2
CASSKGEVYEQFF
>TRBD1|TRBJ1-5|TRBV28
CASSPGQGPNQPQHF
>.|TRBJ2-1|TRBV2
CASTPGRGFLNEQFF
>.|TRBJ2-2|TRBV6-6
CASSSDRMNTGELFF
>TRBD1|TRBJ2-3|TRBV5-1
CASSLGTAPDTDTQYF
>.|TRBJ2-2|TRBV4-2
CASRVQGRVYGELFF
>TRBD2|TRBJ2-7|TRBV7-9
CSSSSPTSGKLNEQYF
>TRBD2|TRBJ2-2|TRBV28
CATSLAGGALNTGELFF
>TRBD1|TRBJ1-2|TRBV6-5
CASGGTGATYGYTF
>TRBD1|TRBJ2-6|TRBV7-2
CASSLSGGWSGANVLTF
>.|TRBJ2-3|TRBV5-1
CASSLGGAPDTQYF
>.|TRBJ1-2|TRBV23-1
CASSRTDYGYTF
>TRBD1|TRBJ1-5|TRBV6-5
CASRGGAGSNQPQHF
>.|TRBJ2-2|TRBV6-5
CASSSFSVNTGELFF
>TRBD1|TRBJ1-6|TRBV29-1
CSVGVGRRGVGSPLHF
>.|TRBJ1-5|TRBV9
CASSVAPGNQPQHF
>.|TRBJ1-1|TRBV19
CASSIVGRGNTEAFF
>TRBD2|TRBJ2-7|TRBV28
CASSPQPGLGPKEQYF
>TRBD2|TRBJ2-1|TRBV18
CASSQSGRGYNEQFF
>.|TRBJ1-4|TRBV28
CASSLEAAATNEKLFF
>.|TRBJ1-5|TRBV7-2
CASSLQGGSNQPQHF
>TRBD2|TRBJ2-5|TRBV12-5
CASGLVGRGTQYF
>.|TRBJ1-5|TRBV27
CASSPGSGSNQPQHF
>TRBD2|TRBJ2-5|TRBV2
CASSSLAGGGETQYF
>.|TRBJ1-1|TRBV11-2
CASSSPAGTITEAFF
>.|TRBJ2-5|TRBV6-5
CASRQTRGETQYF
>TRBD2|TRBJ2-1|TRBV12-5
CASGVGLAGFNEQFF
>.|TRBJ2-3|TRBV2
CATKQDGSSGTQYF
>TRBD1|TRBJ1-5|TRBV6-1
CASSEVTGTQPQHF
>.|TRBJ2-1|TRBV11-2
CASSFLGTDEQFF
>TRBD2|TRBJ2-1|TRBV4-1
CASSHTILTSGRADEQFF
>TRBD1|TRBJ2-7|TRBV11-2
CASSRPDRVYEQYF
>TRBD1|TRBJ1-3|TRBV4-2
CASSQDPDRGTRNTIYF
>TRBD2|TRBJ2-1|TRBV4-1
CASSRLLAGSIGEQFF
>TRBD1|TRBJ1-5|TRBV7-2
CASSPGQGGSQPQHF
>TRBD1|TRBJ1-3|TRBV7-6
CASSTRTGLSGNTIYF
>TRBD1|TRBJ1-6|TRBV4-1
CASSTGQGTNSPLHF
>.|TRBJ2-5|TRBV7-8
CASKDSGAYQETQYF
>TRBD2|TRBJ2-5|TRBV7-9
CASSLELAGGPRQETQYF
>.|TRBJ2-1|TRBV5-1
CASSLPKRNEQFF
>.|TRBJ2-1|TRBV7-3
CASSLLGPGEEQFF
>TRBD2|TRBJ2-3|TRBV14
CASSQVGGLGTDTQYF
>.|TRBJ2-7|TRBV28
CASSLPASGTNHEQYF
>.|TRBJ2-1|TRBV6-1
CASSVNSRSVDEQFF
>.|TRBJ1-2|TRBV28
CASSLNFRSYGYTF
>.|TRBJ2-4|TRBV28
CASSTSGTRLAKNIQYF
>TRBD2|TRBJ2-1|TRBV5-1
CASARGGGNEQFF